This T cell receptor (beta chain) stems from a study of cytomegalovirus exposure and HLA in healthy donors. Study in general: Earlier results showed approximately 110 million unique TCR beta sequences derived from about 179 million T cells.

With 60 Vbeta and 13 Jbeta primers, the PCR was carried out. Clones were sequenced by immunoSEQ multiplex PCR, and TCRdb holds only the in-frame ones, with some missing. The sample has about 110,000 clones; 75% to 90% are singletons. Findings and caveats of the study: An analysis that was carried out later associated about 17,000 TCR beta sequences with HLA alleles at 0.05 false discovery rate.

As for this clone: The antigen remains unidentified.

Germline loops: CDR1 SGHRS, CDR2 YFSETQ. The CDR3 extends over 14 amino acids. The ends lost 4 bases at V and 5 bases at J; junction bases unmatched: 6. The origin of this receptor is a man in his fifties in good health and CMV-seronegative. Sequencing used PBMCs. V is TRBV5-1 and J is TRBJ1-5; 7 bases are a match to TRBD1. This CDR3 is CASSPGTADQPQHF. DNA for the CDR3: TGCGCCAGCAGCCCCGGGACAGCTGATCAGCCCCAGCATTTT.